This T cell receptor (beta chain) was documented in a study of cytomegalovirus exposure and HLA in healthy donors. In the PCR, 60 Vbeta and 13 Jbeta primers were used. TCRdb keeps only in-frame clones here, not all; method: immunoSEQ multiplex PCR. The table has about 97,000 clones, 65% to 85% seen once. Per germline, CDR1 SGHRS and CDR2 YFSETQ. The CDR3 totals 17 residues. V was pared by 0 bases and J by 2 bases, with 4 bases of the junction left unmatched. This chain links TRBV5-1 with TRBJ2-5, with TRBD2 identical over 13 bases. The receptor was isolated from a man aged 40-49 years in good health and CMV-seropositive. The sample taken for sequencing was PBMCs. CDR3 DNA: TGCGCCAGCAGCTTGGCAGGGACTAGCGGGACTCAAGAGACCCAGTACTTC. Residues: CASSLAGTSGTQETQYF. Variable domain in full (rest from reference TRBV5-1 and TRBJ2-5): KAGVTQTPRYLIKTRGQQVTLSCSPISGHRSVSWYQQTPGQGLQFLFEYFSETQRNKGNFPGRFSGRQFSNSRSEMNVSTLELGDSALYLCASSLAGTSGTQETQYFGPGTRLLVL.